This TCR beta chain is drawn from a study of T cell repertoires in cytomegalovirus infection. On this clonotype: Its target is not known.

TCRdb re-analysed the reads in MiXCR, keeping a single row per CDR3 protein. The table lists roughly 500,000 distinct CDR3 sequences, more than 30% of them singletons. The sample here was cultured PBMCs, taken from culture after CMV antigen stimulation. This receptor was identified in a human donor in good health (CMV status not recorded). Some clones in this sample may be carry-over from other donors' samples.

CDR3 DNA: TGTGCCAGCAGCTTAGGGACAGCATCTAGCTATGGCTACACCTTC. Amino acid sequence: CASSLGTASSYGYTF. This chain links TRBV7-8 with TRBJ1-2, with D possibly matching TRBD1 (6 bases). The CDR3 length is 15 residues. CDR1 is SGHVS, CDR2 FQNEAQ, per germline. Between the trimmed V and J ends, which lost 1 base and 4 bases, there was a span of 13 bases.